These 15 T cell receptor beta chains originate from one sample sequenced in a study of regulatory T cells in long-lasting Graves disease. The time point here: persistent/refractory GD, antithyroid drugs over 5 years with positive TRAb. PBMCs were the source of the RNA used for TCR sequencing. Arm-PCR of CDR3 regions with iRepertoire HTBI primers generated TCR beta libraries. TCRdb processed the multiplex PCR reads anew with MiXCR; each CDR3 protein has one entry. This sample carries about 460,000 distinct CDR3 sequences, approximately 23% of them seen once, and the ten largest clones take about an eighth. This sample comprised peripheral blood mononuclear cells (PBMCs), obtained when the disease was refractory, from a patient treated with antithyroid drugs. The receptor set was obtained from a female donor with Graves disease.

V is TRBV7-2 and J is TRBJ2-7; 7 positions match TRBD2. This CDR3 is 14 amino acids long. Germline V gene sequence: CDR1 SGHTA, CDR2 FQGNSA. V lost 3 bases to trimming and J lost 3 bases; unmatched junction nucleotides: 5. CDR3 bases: TGTGCCAGCAGCTTTGTTCGCGGGGGCTACGAGCAGTACTTC. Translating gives CASSFVRGGYEQYF.

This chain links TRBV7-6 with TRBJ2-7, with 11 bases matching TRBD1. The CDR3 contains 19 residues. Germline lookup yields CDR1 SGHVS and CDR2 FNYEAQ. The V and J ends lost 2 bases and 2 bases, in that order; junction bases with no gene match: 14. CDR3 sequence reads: CASSLRDYRGQGVAYEQYF. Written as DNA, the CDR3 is TGTGCCAGCAGCTTAAGGGATTATCGGGGACAGGGGGTTGCCTACGAGCAGTACTTC.

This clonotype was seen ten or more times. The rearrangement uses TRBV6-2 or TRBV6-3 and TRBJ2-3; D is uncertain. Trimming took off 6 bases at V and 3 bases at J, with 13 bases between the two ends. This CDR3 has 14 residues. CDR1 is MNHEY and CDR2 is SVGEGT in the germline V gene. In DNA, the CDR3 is TGTGCCAGCAGGAACTTCCCTGGGACAGATACGCAGTATTTT. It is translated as CASRNFPGTDTQYF.

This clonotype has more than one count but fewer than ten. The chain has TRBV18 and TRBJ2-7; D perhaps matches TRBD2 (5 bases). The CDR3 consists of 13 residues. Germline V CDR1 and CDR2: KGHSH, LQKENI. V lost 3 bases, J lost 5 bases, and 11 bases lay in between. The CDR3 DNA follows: TGTGCCAGCTCACCCTCCGGGGAAGACGAGCAGTACTTC. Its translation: CASSPSGEDEQYF.

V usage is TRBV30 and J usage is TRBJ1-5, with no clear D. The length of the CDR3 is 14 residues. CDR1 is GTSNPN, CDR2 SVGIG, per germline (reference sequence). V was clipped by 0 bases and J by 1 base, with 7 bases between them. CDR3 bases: TGTGCCTGGAGTGTACCCAGCAGCAATCAGCCCCAGCATTTT. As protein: CAWSVPSSNQPQHF. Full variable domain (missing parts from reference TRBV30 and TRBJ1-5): SQTIHQWPATLVQPVGSPLSLECTVEGTSNPNLYWYRQAAGRGLQLLFYSVGIGQISSEVPQNLSASRPQDRQFILSSKKLLLSDSGFYLCAWSVPSSNQPQHFGDGTRLSIL.

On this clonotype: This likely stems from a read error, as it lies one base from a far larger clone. CDR3 sequence (DNA): TGTGCCAGCAGCCACCTCTCGGGAGACCCCGTACTGGACACTGAAGCTTTCTTT. It is translated as CASSHLSGDPVLDTEAFF. The chain employs TRBV2 and TRBJ1-1; no clear D gene. The CDR3 totals 18 residues. Trimming took off 6 bases at V and 3 bases at J, with 26 bases between the two ends. The germline CDR1 and CDR2 sequences are SNHLY and FYNNEI.

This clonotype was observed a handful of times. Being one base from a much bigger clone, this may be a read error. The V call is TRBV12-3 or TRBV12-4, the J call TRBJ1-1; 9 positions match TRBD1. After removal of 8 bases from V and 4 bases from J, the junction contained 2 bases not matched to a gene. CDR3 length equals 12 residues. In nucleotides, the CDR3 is TGTGCCAGCGGGACAGGGTCCACTGAAGCTTTCTTT. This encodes CASGTGSTEAFF.

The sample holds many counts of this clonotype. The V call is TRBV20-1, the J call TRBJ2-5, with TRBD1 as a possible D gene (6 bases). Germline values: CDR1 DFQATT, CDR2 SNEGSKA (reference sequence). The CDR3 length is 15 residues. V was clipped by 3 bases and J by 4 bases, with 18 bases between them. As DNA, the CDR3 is TGCAGTGCTAGGTCCGGGACACAAGGGGCAGAGACCCAGTACTTC. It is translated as CSARSGTQGAETQYF.

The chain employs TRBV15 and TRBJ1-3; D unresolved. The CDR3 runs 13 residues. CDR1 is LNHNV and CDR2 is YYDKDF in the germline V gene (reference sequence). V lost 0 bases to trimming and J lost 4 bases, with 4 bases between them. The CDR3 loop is CATSRDGGNTIYF. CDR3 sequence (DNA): TGTGCCACCAGCAGAGACGGAGGAAACACCATATATTTT.

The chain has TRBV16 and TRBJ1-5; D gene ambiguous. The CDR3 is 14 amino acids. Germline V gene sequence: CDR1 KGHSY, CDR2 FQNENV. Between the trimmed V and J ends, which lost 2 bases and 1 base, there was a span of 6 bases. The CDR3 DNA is TGTGCCAGCAGCCAACGGCAGAGCAATCAGCCCCAGCATTTT. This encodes CASSQRQSNQPQHF.

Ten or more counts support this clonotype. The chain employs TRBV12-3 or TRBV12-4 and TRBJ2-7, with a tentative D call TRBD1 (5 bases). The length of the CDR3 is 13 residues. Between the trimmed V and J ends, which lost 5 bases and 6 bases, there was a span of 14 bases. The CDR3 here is CASSLQGSGEQYF. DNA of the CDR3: TGTGCCAGCAGTCTGCAGGGATCGGGCGAGCAGTACTTC.

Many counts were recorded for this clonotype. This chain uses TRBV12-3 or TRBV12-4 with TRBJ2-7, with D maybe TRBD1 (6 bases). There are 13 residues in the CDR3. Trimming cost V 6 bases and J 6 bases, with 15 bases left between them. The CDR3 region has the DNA TGTGCCAGCAGACCTGAAGACAGGTCCGAGCAGTACTTC. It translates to CASRPEDRSEQYF.

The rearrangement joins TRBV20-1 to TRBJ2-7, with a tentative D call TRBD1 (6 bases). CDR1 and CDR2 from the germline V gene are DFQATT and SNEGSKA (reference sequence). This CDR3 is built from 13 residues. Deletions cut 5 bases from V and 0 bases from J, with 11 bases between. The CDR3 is CSAFPGHSYEQYF. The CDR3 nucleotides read TGCAGTGCTTTTCCGGGACACTCCTACGAGCAGTACTTC.

The DNA of the CDR3 is TGTGCCAGCAGCATCCAAGGGGGGCGGCAAGAGACCCAGTACTTC. This encodes CASSIQGGRQETQYF. The chain combines TRBV5-8 with TRBJ2-5; D is perhaps TRBD1 or TRBD2 (6 bases each). The CDR3 has 15 residues. The germline V gene encodes CDR1 SGHTS and CDR2 YDEGEE. V was clipped by 4 bases and J by 2 bases, with 15 bases between them.

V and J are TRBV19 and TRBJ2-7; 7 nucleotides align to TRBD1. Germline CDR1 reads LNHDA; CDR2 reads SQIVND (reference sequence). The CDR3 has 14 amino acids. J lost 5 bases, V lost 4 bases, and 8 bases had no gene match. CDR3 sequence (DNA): TGTGCCAGTAGTAATTACAGGGGTTACAACGAGCAGTACTTC. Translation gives CASSNYRGYNEQYF.